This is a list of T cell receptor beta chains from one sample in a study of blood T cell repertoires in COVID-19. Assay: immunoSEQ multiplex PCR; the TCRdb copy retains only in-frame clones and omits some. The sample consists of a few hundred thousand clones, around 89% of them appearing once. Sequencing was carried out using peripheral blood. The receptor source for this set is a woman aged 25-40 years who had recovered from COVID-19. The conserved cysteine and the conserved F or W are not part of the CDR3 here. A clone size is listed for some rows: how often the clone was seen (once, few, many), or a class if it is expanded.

CDR3 protein: ASSLVRNSPLH; clone size: once; V gene: TRBV5-1
CDR3 protein: ASSQQQGSSYEQY; clone size: .; V gene: TRBV4-1
CDR3 protein: ASSLGQAGQETQY; clone size: .; V gene: TRBV5-1
CDR3 protein: ASTPNRDCSYEQY; clone size: once; V gene: TRBV23-1
CDR3 protein: ASSERITNEKLF; clone size: .; V gene: TRBV5-5
CDR3 protein: ASSFRTDNNEQF; clone size: .; V gene: TRBV11-2
CDR3 protein: ASSSDSNQPQH; clone size: .; V gene: TRBV28
CDR3 protein: ASKSPGNTEAF; clone size: .; V gene: TRBV28
CDR3 protein: ASSWQGTYEQY; clone size: .; V gene: TRBV27
CDR3 protein: ASSDSDNQPQH; clone size: .; V gene: TRBV18
CDR3 protein: ASTGAGTNTEAF; clone size: .; V gene: TRBV5-1
CDR3 protein: ASSLRQGLGGELF; clone size: .; V gene: TRBV28
CDR3 protein: ASSQGPTGTESYEQY; clone size: .; V gene: TRBV4-2
CDR3 protein: ASKLDRVDQPQH; clone size: .; V gene: TRBV6-5
CDR3 protein: ASSLAGAGGSPLH; clone size: few; V gene: TRBV5-1
CDR3 protein: ASRPAGSYEQY; clone size: once; V gene: TRBV7-6
CDR3 protein: ASRHGTGGHYGYT; clone size: .; V gene: TRBV6-5
CDR3 protein: ASSSSGGAADTQY; clone size: .; V gene: TRBV11-3
CDR3 protein: ASSSHREDTQY; clone size: few; V gene: TRBV5-6
CDR3 protein: ASSPGGQINRGAF; clone size: .; V gene: TRBV18
CDR3 protein: SVVRGSYEQY; clone size: .; V gene: TRBV29-1
CDR3 protein: ASSLLAGGGNEQF; clone size: .; V gene: TRBV5-1
CDR3 protein: ASGTSGNTGELF; clone size: .; V gene: TRBV28
CDR3 protein: ASSLAGQGYDEQF; clone size: .; V gene: TRBV5-6
CDR3 protein: ASSQALGAYNEQF; clone size: .; V gene: TRBV4-3
CDR3 protein: ASSLSGSSENTEAF; clone size: .; V gene: TRBV5-1
CDR3 protein: ASSQGNRVSQPQH; clone size: .; V gene: TRBV4-2
CDR3 protein: ASISFKGAVEDNEQF; clone size: .; V gene: TRBV27
CDR3 protein: ASSSLGTSRAYNEQF; clone size: .; V gene: TRBV5-6
CDR3 protein: SASGTGAAYEQY; clone size: .; V gene: TRBV20-1
CDR3 protein: ASSLEDSSPLH; clone size: .; V gene: TRBV5-1
CDR3 protein: ASSQGARGRIEGYT; clone size: .; V gene: TRBV4-1
CDR3 protein: ASSESGETQY; clone size: once; V gene: TRBV6-1
CDR3 protein: ASSAYPGSTGANEQY; clone size: .; V gene: TRBV25-1
CDR3 protein: AWRKRVPVNEQF; clone size: .; V gene: TRBV30
CDR3 protein: ASSSNGATNEKLF; clone size: .; V gene: TRBV5-1
CDR3 protein: ATSRDPHGRYEQY; clone size: once; V gene: TRBV15
CDR3 protein: ASRDDWKPQH; clone size: .; V gene: TRBV6-5
CDR3 protein: ASNPGTVSNQPQH; clone size: .; V gene: TRBV6-5
CDR3 protein: ASSLSGWGYGYT; clone size: .; V gene: TRBV7-2
CDR3 protein: ATSRELAGGPGETQY; clone size: .; V gene: TRBV15
CDR3 protein: ASSIDAQARYEQY; clone size: .; V gene: TRBV19
CDR3 protein: ASSLWQGSGNTIY; clone size: .; V gene: TRBV28
CDR3 protein: ASSLRGGGAFQETQY; clone size: .; V gene: TRBV7-3
CDR3 protein: ASSQLEAGFGNTIY; clone size: .; V gene: TRBV7-9
CDR3 protein: ASSGIIAGAYTDTQY; clone size: once; V gene: TRBV7-2
CDR3 protein: ASSVGLAGRTTNTGELF; clone size: .; V gene: TRBV9
CDR3 protein: ASSLQGANTGELF; clone size: .; V gene: TRBV5-5
CDR3 protein: ASSPPGRDEQF; clone size: .; V gene: TRBV12-3/TRBV12-4
CDR3 protein: ASATGTGLEQF; clone size: .; V gene: TRBV12-5
CDR3 protein: AIPPGQGANTGELF; clone size: .; V gene: TRBV2
CDR3 protein: ATSRGTVPLYGYT; clone size: .; V gene: TRBV15
CDR3 protein: ASSLRTGEGEQY; clone size: .; V gene: TRBV19
CDR3 protein: ASSEVWPAGGYEQY; clone size: few; V gene: TRBV6-1